The 2 T cell receptor beta chains given below trace back to one sample, sequenced in a study of blood T cells in healthy people across ages. A second PCR of about 7 to 11 cycles used a sample-barcoded 5' primer and a J-beta primer mix. TCRdb re-called the 5' RACE reads through MiXCR, storing one row per CDR3 protein. The table lists some 800,000 distinct CDR3 sequences, roughly 25% of them singletons. These same records also appear under a second study, on T cells of mothers and their children.

Sequencing was performed on blood. These receptors were obtained from a boy aged 5-17 years in good health.

The chain links TRBV12-3 or TRBV12-4 to TRBJ1-1; D might be TRBD1 (5 bases). CDR3 length: 14 residues. V was shortened by 5 bases and J by 1 base, with 11 bases between the two germline ends. The CDR3 region is CASSRGWENTEAFF. CDR3 in DNA: TGTGCCAGCAGTCGGGGGTGGGAGAACACTGAAGCTTTCTTT.

V gene TRBV20-1 combines with J gene TRBJ1-1; unclear D gene. The V gene lost 1 base and the J gene lost 1 base, with 4 bases spanning the gap. Germline-derived CDR1 and CDR2 are DFQATT and SNEGSKA (reference sequence). The CDR3 has 12 amino acids. The CDR3 loop is CSARVGNTEAFF. DNA for the CDR3: TGCAGTGCTAGAGTAGGGAACACTGAAGCTTTCTTT.